The rows below give T cell receptor beta chains drawn from one sample of a study of CD8+ T cells in alopecia areata. Sequencing was performed with immunoSEQ multiplex PCR; in TCRdb, only in-frame clones are kept and a portion is missing. Of about 180,000 clones in the sample, roughly 70% were seen once. The starting material was CD8+ T cells sorted from blood, obtained at week 0. The receptors originated from a human donor with alopecia areata. Both conserved end residues are part of each CDR3. A D gene is named only where the DNA matches it firmly. Some rows mark clone size as missing; the rest say once, few, many or name a class of expanded clone.

v_gene: TRBV29-1
d_gene: NA
abundance: few
j_gene: TRBJ2-1
CDR3aa: CSVYRDEQFF
CDR3nt: TGCAGCGTCTACAGGGATGAGCAGTTCTTC

v_gene: TRBV29-1
d_gene: NA
abundance: NA
j_gene: TRBJ1-3
CDR3aa: CSVEDRTGGTIYF
CDR3nt: TGCAGCGTTGAAGACAGAACCGGGGGGACCATATATTTT

v_gene: TRBV30
d_gene: NA
abundance: NA
j_gene: TRBJ2-4
CDR3aa: CAWSPSAKNIQYF
CDR3nt: TGTGCCTGGAGTCCGTCAGCCAAAAACATTCAGTACTTC

v_gene: TRBV4-1
d_gene: NA
abundance: once
j_gene: TRBJ1-2
CDR3aa: CASSQPGRNYGYTF
CDR3nt: TGCGCCAGCAGCCAACCGGGACGGAACTATGGCTACACCTTC

v_gene: TRBV7-9
d_gene: TRBD1
abundance: medium-sized
j_gene: TRBJ2-3
CDR3aa: CASSGTGSGTDTQYF
CDR3nt: TGTGCCAGCAGCGGGACAGGGTCGGGCACAGATACGCAGTATTTT

v_gene: TRBV6-6
d_gene: NA
abundance: NA
j_gene: TRBJ1-5
CDR3aa: CASSATGIGQPQHF
CDR3nt: TGTGCCAGCAGCGCGACGGGCATCGGTCAGCCCCAGCATTTT

v_gene: TRBV7-8
d_gene: NA
abundance: NA
j_gene: TRBJ2-7
CDR3aa: CASSLERGSYEQYF
CDR3nt: TGTGCCAGCAGCTTAGAAAGGGGTAGTTACGAGCAGTACTTC

v_gene: TRBV6-4
d_gene: NA
abundance: few
j_gene: TRBJ2-3
CDR3aa: CASSERGGTDTQYF
CDR3nt: TGTGCCAGCAGTGAGCGGGGTGGCACAGATACGCAGTATTTT

v_gene: TRBV27
d_gene: NA
abundance: NA
j_gene: TRBJ1-5
CDR3aa: CASSPGSRGYQPQHF
CDR3nt: TGTGCCAGCAGTCCTGGGAGCAGGGGATATCAGCCCCAGCATTTT

v_gene: TRBV4-1
d_gene: NA
abundance: NA
j_gene: TRBJ1-1
CDR3aa: CASSQGEGSSSNTEAFF
CDR3nt: TGCGCCAGCAGCCAAGGAGAAGGCAGCAGCTCGAACACTGAAGCTTTCTTT

v_gene: TRBV6-6
d_gene: NA
abundance: NA
j_gene: TRBJ2-7
CDR3aa: CASRKQDKQYF
CDR3nt: TGTGCCAGCCGCAAGCAGGACAAGCAGTACTTC

v_gene: TRBV4-1
d_gene: NA
abundance: NA
j_gene: TRBJ2-7
CDR3aa: CASSQERAHPYEQYF
CDR3nt: TGCGCCAGCAGCCAAGAAAGGGCACATCCCTACGAGCAGTACTTC

v_gene: TRBV7-9
d_gene: NA
abundance: NA
j_gene: TRBJ1-5
CDR3aa: CASSPTEGTQPQHF
CDR3nt: TGTGCCAGCAGTCCTACGGAAGGGACCCAGCCCCAGCATTTT

v_gene: TRBV5-1
d_gene: NA
abundance: NA
j_gene: TRBJ2-7
CDR3aa: CASSLPSYEQYF
CDR3nt: TGCGCCAGCAGCTTGCCGTCTTACGAGCAGTACTTC

v_gene: TRBV5-6
d_gene: NA
abundance: NA
j_gene: TRBJ2-2
CDR3aa: CASSLPGIGELFF
CDR3nt: TGTGCCAGCAGCTTGCCGGGGATCGGGGAGCTGTTTTTT

v_gene: TRBV29-1
d_gene: NA
abundance: NA
j_gene: TRBJ1-2
CDR3aa: CSVDGLYGYTF
CDR3nt: TGCAGCGTGGACGGACTCTATGGCTACACCTTC

v_gene: TRBV2
d_gene: TRBD1
abundance: NA
j_gene: TRBJ1-2
CDR3aa: CASSGTGTGYGYTF
CDR3nt: TGTGCCAGCAGCGGAACCGGGACAGGGTATGGCTACACCTTC

v_gene: TRBV25-1
d_gene: TRBD2
abundance: NA
j_gene: TRBJ2-7
CDR3aa: CASSVFLAGGSDEQYF
CDR3nt: TGTGCCAGCAGTGTTTTTCTAGCGGGGGGTTCCGACGAGCAGTACTTC

v_gene: TRBV6-5
d_gene: NA
abundance: NA
j_gene: TRBJ1-2
CDR3aa: CASSPGMDYGYTF
CDR3nt: TGTGCCAGCAGCCCAGGGATGGACTATGGCTACACCTTC

v_gene: TRBV18
d_gene: NA
abundance: once
j_gene: TRBJ1-2
CDR3aa: CASSRGPVTGLMYGYTF
CDR3nt: TGTGCCAGCTCACGGGGGCCAGTGACCGGACTGATGTATGGCTACACCTTC

v_gene: TRBV29-1
d_gene: TRBD1
abundance: NA
j_gene: TRBJ2-1
CDR3aa: CSAALTGVNEQFF
CDR3nt: TGCAGCGCTGCGCTGACAGGGGTAAATGAGCAGTTCTTC

v_gene: TRBV7-9
d_gene: NA
abundance: NA
j_gene: TRBJ1-1
CDR3aa: CASPSPGMGTEAFF
CDR3nt: TGTGCCAGCCCCTCCCCAGGGATGGGGACTGAAGCTTTCTTT

v_gene: TRBV5-1
d_gene: TRBD1
abundance: NA
j_gene: TRBJ2-7
CDR3aa: CASSSSGQGNEQYF
CDR3nt: TGCGCCAGCAGCTCCTCGGGACAGGGGAACGAGCAGTACTTC

v_gene: TRBV4-1
d_gene: TRBD2
abundance: few
j_gene: TRBJ2-7
CDR3aa: CASSQEPSGGPDSYEQYF
CDR3nt: TGCGCCAGCAGCCAAGAGCCTAGCGGGGGCCCTGACTCCTACGAGCAGTACTTC

v_gene: TRBV28
d_gene: NA
abundance: NA
j_gene: TRBJ1-4
CDR3aa: CASSFGAREEKLFF
CDR3nt: TGTGCCAGCAGTTTCGGGGCTAGGGAAGAAAAACTGTTTTTT

v_gene: TRBV29-1
d_gene: NA
abundance: few
j_gene: TRBJ2-1
CDR3aa: CSARGDEQFF
CDR3nt: TGCAGCGCGAGGGGAGATGAGCAGTTCTTC

v_gene: TRBV29-1
d_gene: NA
abundance: NA
j_gene: TRBJ2-7
CDR3aa: CSAGTGSYEQYF
CDR3nt: TGCAGCGCCGGGACGGGATCCTACGAGCAGTACTTC

v_gene: TRBV9
d_gene: NA
abundance: NA
j_gene: TRBJ1-1
CDR3aa: CASSVGGLTEAFF
CDR3nt: TGTGCCAGCAGCGTAGGGGGGCTCACTGAAGCTTTCTTT

v_gene: TRBV6-1
d_gene: NA
abundance: NA
j_gene: TRBJ2-5
CDR3aa: CASPGTGAGQETQYF
CDR3nt: TGTGCCAGCCCAGGGACAGGAGCGGGACAAGAGACCCAGTACTTC

v_gene: TRBV4-1
d_gene: NA
abundance: NA
j_gene: TRBJ2-2
CDR3aa: CASSQGENTGELFF
CDR3nt: TGCGCCAGCAGCCAAGGCGAGAACACCGGGGAGCTGTTTTTT

v_gene: TRBV7-9
d_gene: TRBD1
abundance: NA
j_gene: TRBJ1-5
CDR3aa: CASSNTGVGQPQHF
CDR3nt: TGTGCCAGCAGCAACACAGGGGTGGGACAGCCCCAGCATTTT

v_gene: TRBV29-1
d_gene: TRBD1
abundance: few
j_gene: TRBJ1-3
CDR3aa: CSGIGGESGNTIYF
CDR3nt: TGCAGCGGAATAGGGGGCGAGTCTGGAAACACCATATATTTT

v_gene: TRBV30
d_gene: NA
abundance: NA
j_gene: TRBJ1-5
CDR3aa: CAWSKGGGNQPQHF
CDR3nt: TGTGCCTGGAGTAAGGGGGGAGGCAATCAGCCCCAGCATTTT

v_gene: TRBV30
d_gene: NA
abundance: NA
j_gene: TRBJ1-2
CDR3aa: CAWSGTLEGYTF
CDR3nt: TGTGCCTGGAGTGGGACCCTGGAGGGCTACACCTTC

v_gene: TRBV27
d_gene: NA
abundance: once
j_gene: TRBJ1-6
CDR3aa: CASSPGALSPLHF
CDR3nt: TGTGCCAGTAGCCCGGGGGCGTTATCACCCCTCCACTTT

v_gene: TRBV4-1
d_gene: NA
abundance: once
j_gene: TRBJ2-1
CDR3aa: CASSQDGYNEQFF
CDR3nt: TGCGCCAGCAGCCAAGACGGGTACAATGAGCAGTTCTTC

v_gene: TRBV6-5
d_gene: NA
abundance: NA
j_gene: TRBJ2-3
CDR3aa: CASSPRQVQDTQYF
CDR3nt: TGTGCCAGCAGTCCACGACAGGTTCAAGATACGCAGTATTTT

v_gene: TRBV7-2
d_gene: NA
abundance: NA
j_gene: TRBJ2-5
CDR3aa: CASSLGGFFGPQETQYF
CDR3nt: TGTGCCAGCAGCTTAGGTGGTTTTTTCGGTCCACAAGAGACCCAGTACTTC

v_gene: TRBV9
d_gene: TRBD2
abundance: NA
j_gene: TRBJ2-7
CDR3aa: CASSDGTSTIYEQYF
CDR3nt: TGTGCCAGCAGCGATGGGACTAGCACCATCTACGAGCAGTACTTC

v_gene: TRBV27
d_gene: TRBD1
abundance: few
j_gene: TRBJ1-5
CDR3aa: CASSGGRGPGQPQHF
CDR3nt: TGTGCCAGCTCAGGGGGCAGGGGGCCCGGTCAGCCCCAGCATTTT

v_gene: TRBV19
d_gene: NA
abundance: NA
j_gene: TRBJ1-5
CDR3aa: CGVGQPQHF
CDR3nt: TGCGGGGTGGGGCAGCCCCAGCATTTT

v_gene: TRBV11-2
d_gene: NA
abundance: NA
j_gene: TRBJ2-7
CDR3aa: CASNHGGDEQYF
CDR3nt: TGTGCCAGCAACCATGGCGGGGACGAGCAGTACTTC

v_gene: TRBV12-5
d_gene: NA
abundance: NA
j_gene: TRBJ1-5
CDR3aa: CASGLLTSYAGQAQDQPQHF
CDR3nt: TGTGCTAGTGGTTTGCTAACTTCGTACGCAGGGCAGGCTCAGGATCAGCCCCAGCATTTT

v_gene: TRBV7-2
d_gene: TRBD1
abundance: NA
j_gene: TRBJ1-1
CDR3aa: CASSLGQGTTEAFF
CDR3nt: TGTGCCAGCAGCTTAGGACAGGGAACCACTGAAGCTTTCTTT

v_gene: TRBV6-5
d_gene: NA
abundance: few
j_gene: TRBJ2-5
CDR3aa: CASQMWHQETQYF
CDR3nt: TGTGCCAGCCAAATGTGGCACCAAGAGACCCAGTACTTC

v_gene: TRBV11-2
d_gene: NA
abundance: NA
j_gene: TRBJ2-1
CDR3aa: CASSYDIREQFF
CDR3nt: TGTGCCAGCAGCTACGACATACGTGAGCAGTTCTTC

v_gene: TRBV4-1
d_gene: NA
abundance: NA
j_gene: TRBJ2-1
CDR3aa: CASSQEGLGHEQFF
CDR3nt: TGCGCCAGCAGCCAAGAAGGCCTTGGTCATGAGCAGTTCTTC